The rows below give T cell receptor beta chains drawn from one sample of a study of cytomegalovirus exposure and HLA in healthy donors. Assay: immunoSEQ multiplex PCR; the TCRdb copy retains only in-frame clones and omits some. The profile shows tens of thousands of clones, roughly 93% of them singletons. The specimen sequenced was PBMCs. These receptor sequences come from a man aged 25-45 years in good health and CMV-seronegative. Each CDR3 is given with its conserved first and last residue. Fields, in order: V gene, J gene, CDR3 length, CDR3 protein.

TRBV6-5	TRBJ2-1	15	CASSLPGGSYNEQFF
TRBV11-2	TRBJ2-1	13	CASSLQGGGSQFF
TRBV5-1	TRBJ2-3	16	CASSRGLADRTDTQYF
TRBV27	TRBJ1-3	13	CASSLSGRDTIYF
TRBV19	TRBJ1-5	16	CASSGGVRLSNQPQHF
TRBV19	TRBJ2-5	19	CASSTNPGLAGVFQETQYF
TRBV10-3	TRBJ1-1	15	CAISLRTGMNTEAFF
TRBV18	TRBJ2-5	13	CASSRQGQETQYF
TRBV7-2	TRBJ2-7	14	CASSLRQGRGEQYF
TRBV19	TRBJ1-5	14	CASSPPRGNQPQHF
TRBV28	TRBJ1-4	15	CASSTRQGANEKLFF
TRBV11-3	TRBJ2-7	12	CASSATGYEQYF
TRBV18	TRBJ1-2	15	CASSPSDRVFYGYTF
TRBV30	TRBJ1-2	15	CAWTNYETPNYGYTF
TRBV19	TRBJ1-3	13	CASLPGTDNAIYF
TRBV19	TRBJ1-5	19	CASSLSGTGATNSNQPQHF
TRBV15	TRBJ2-7	11	CATSSAYEQYF
TRBV4-2	TRBJ2-3	17	CASSQSTGGRGTDTQYF
TRBV9	TRBJ1-2	16	CASSVEGAGVGYGYTF
TRBV28	TRBJ1-6	13	CASKDREYSPLHF
TRBV2	TRBJ1-5	15	CASSGDRGRNQPQHF
TRBV7-9	TRBJ2-5	14	CASSLLTGQETQYF
TRBV19	TRBJ1-5	14	CASRFAGGDQPQHF
TRBV2	TRBJ1-1	12	CASTLGYTEAFF
TRBV9	TRBJ1-3	14	CASSRERTGNTIYF
TRBV14	TRBJ2-7	18	CASSQDILGLAGSYEQYF
TRBV4-2	TRBJ2-1	17	CASSQEGSGRARHEQFF
TRBV25-1	TRBJ2-3	15	CASSERRGYTDTQYF
TRBV5-1	TRBJ2-5	15	CASSLAGARQETQYF
TRBV15	TRBJ2-2	12	CATSKGDGELFF
TRBV6-6	TRBJ2-1	13	CASSPSDSLFQFF
TRBV28	TRBJ1-6	13	CAGQTGLNSPLHF
TRBV12-5	TRBJ2-1	21	CASGLVLGDIKRGSSYNEQFF
TRBV29-1	TRBJ2-3	17	CSVTLGLAGGLTDTQYF
TRBV5-4	TRBJ1-2	20	CASSLGGGRGTKLANYGYTF
TRBV10-1	TRBJ2-7	13	CASSEGTAYEQYF
TRBV7-8	TRBJ2-1	15	CASSSTSAPRDEQFF
TRBV2	TRBJ1-2	14	CASSGASWNYGYTF
TRBV27	TRBJ2-5	16	CASSDETSGDQETQYF
TRBV14	TRBJ2-7	15	CASSHGLAGTSSQYF
TRBV27	TRBJ2-2	15	CASSLGGGGTGELFF
TRBV18	TRBJ2-4	20	CASSPVSTGTGAIAKNIQYF
TRBV14	TRBJ1-2	16	CASSQGLIGGVWGYTF
TRBV29-1	TRBJ2-1	12	CRAGLAYNEQFF
TRBV27	TRBJ1-4	14	CASSFQGKNEKLFF
TRBV6-6	TRBJ2-7	15	CASSPVDSGTYEQYF
TRBV5-8	TRBJ2-4	16	CASSNSGGVAKNIQYF
TRBV6-1	TRBJ1-4	11	CASTRQGAGSF
TRBV5-3	TRBJ1-2	14	CARSLLAPACGYTF
TRBV14	TRBJ2-7	12	CASSQDGPEQYF
TRBV28	TRBJ2-7	16	CASSPYPTGGSYEQYF
TRBV6-5	TRBJ1-2	15	CASSYGQGVNYGYTF
TRBV7-6	TRBJ1-3	16	CASSLTRTGSGNTIYF
TRBV10-3	TRBJ1-3	17	CAISESAGGASGNTIYF
TRBV2	TRBJ2-3	14	CASKAGGNTDTQYF
TRBV15	TRBJ2-7	17	CATSGDRTSGRTYEQYF
TRBV28	TRBJ1-2	17	CATATTGGAHWNYGYTF